A single sample gave rise to the 6 T cell receptor beta chains below, sequenced in a study of T cell responses to AZD1222 COVID-19 vaccine. Profiling relied on immunoSEQ multiplex PCR, and the TCRdb table lists in-frame clones only, not all of them. The data show some 110,000 clones, about 92% seen once. The sample was peripheral blood, taken on day 0 of AZD1222 vaccination. The receptors derive from an adult in good health.

The chain is built from TRBV20-1 and TRBJ1-5; tentative D call: TRBD1 (6 bases). CDR1 DFQATT and CDR2 SNEGSKA come from the germline V gene (reference sequence). Trimming removed 6 bases at V and 7 bases at J, with 10 bases between. This CDR3 region has 11 residues. The CDR3 here is CSAVQGQPQHF. DNA of the CDR3: TGCAGTGCAGTACAGGGACAGCCCCAGCATTTT.

The chain couples TRBV5-1 to TRBJ2-3, with D possibly matching TRBD2 (5 bases). Germline CDR1 is SGHRS and CDR2 is YFSETQ. V shed 0 bases and J shed 3 bases, with 8 bases lying between them. The CDR3 consists of 14 residues. The CDR3 protein is CASSLAGSTDTQYF. The CDR3 DNA reads TGCGCCAGCAGCTTGGCGGGATCGACAGATACGCAGTATTTT.

The genes are TRBV7-2 and TRBJ1-6, with 8 bases lining up with TRBD1. CDR3 length: 14 residues. Looked up from germline, CDR1 is SGHTA and CDR2 is FQGNSA. Germline trimming cut 5 bases from V and 9 bases from J; bases unmatched to any gene: 6. CDR3 coding DNA: TGTGCCAGCAGCGTGACAGGGGTCGTTTCACCCCTCCACTTT. Translating it yields CASSVTGVVSPLHF.

The chain is built from TRBV27 and TRBJ2-2; D not resolved. Germline values: CDR1 MNHEY, CDR2 SMNVEV (reference sequence). This CDR3 has 15 residues. V lost 6 bases and J 1 base, leaving 12 bases between the germline ends. The CDR3, as DNA: TGTGCCAGCAGCCCGTATGTGGGGAACACCGGGGAGCTGTTTTTT. Amino acids: CASSPYVGNTGELFF.

This rearrangement joins TRBV7-3 to TRBJ1-1; D remains unclear. The CDR3 covers 13 residues. Trimming removed 0 bases at V and 3 bases at J, with 5 bases between. Germline-derived CDR1 and CDR2 are SGHTA and FQGTGA. Here the CDR3 DNA reads TGTGCCAGCAGCTTAACAGGACACACTGAAGCTTTCTTT. This codes for CASSLTGHTEAFF. Full variable domain (outside the CDR3, taken from reference TRBV7-3 and TRBJ1-1): GAGVSQTPSNKVTEKGKYVELRCDPISGHTALYWYRQSLGQGPEFLIYFQGTGAADDSGLPNDRFFAVRPEGSVSTLKIQRTERGDSAVYLCASSLTGHTEAFFGQGTRLTVV.

The gene calls are TRBV29-1 and TRBJ1-1, with D possibly being TRBD1 (5 bases). Germline V gene data show CDR1 as SQVTM and CDR2 as ANQGSEA. The CDR3 runs 13 residues. V lost 7 bases and J lost 6, with 18 bases in between. CDR3 sequence (DNA): TGCAGCGCTGGGAAACAGGTTAACGCTGAAGCTTTCTTT. It specifies CSAGKQVNAEAFF.